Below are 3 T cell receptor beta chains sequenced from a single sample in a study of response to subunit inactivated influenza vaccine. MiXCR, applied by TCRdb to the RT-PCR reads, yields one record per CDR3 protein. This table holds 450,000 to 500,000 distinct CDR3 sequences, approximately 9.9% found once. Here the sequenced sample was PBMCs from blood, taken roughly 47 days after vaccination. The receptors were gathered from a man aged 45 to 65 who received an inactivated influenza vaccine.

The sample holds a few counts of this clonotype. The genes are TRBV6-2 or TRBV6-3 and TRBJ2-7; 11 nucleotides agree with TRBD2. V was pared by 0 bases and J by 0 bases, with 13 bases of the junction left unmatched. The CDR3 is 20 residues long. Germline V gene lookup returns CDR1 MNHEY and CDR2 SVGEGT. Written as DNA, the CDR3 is TGTGCCAGCAGTTACTCGATCAGGGGGCGCGGGACTAGCGGCTCCTACGAGCAGTACTTC. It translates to CASSYSIRGRGTSGSYEQYF.

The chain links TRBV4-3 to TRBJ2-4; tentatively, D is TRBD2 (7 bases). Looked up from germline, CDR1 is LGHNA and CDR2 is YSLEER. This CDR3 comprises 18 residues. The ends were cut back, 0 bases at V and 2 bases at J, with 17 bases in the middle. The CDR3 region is CASSQDPGGLGSKNIQYF. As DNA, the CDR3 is TGCGCCAGCAGCCAAGACCCGGGGGGCTTGGGGTCCAAAAACATTCAGTACTTC.

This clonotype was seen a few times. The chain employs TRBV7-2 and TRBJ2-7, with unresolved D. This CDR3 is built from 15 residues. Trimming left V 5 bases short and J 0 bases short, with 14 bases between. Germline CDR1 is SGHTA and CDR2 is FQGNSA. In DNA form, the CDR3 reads TGTGCCAGCAGCGCCCAGACTGTGAGCTCCTACGAGCAGTACTTC. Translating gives CASSAQTVSSYEQYF.